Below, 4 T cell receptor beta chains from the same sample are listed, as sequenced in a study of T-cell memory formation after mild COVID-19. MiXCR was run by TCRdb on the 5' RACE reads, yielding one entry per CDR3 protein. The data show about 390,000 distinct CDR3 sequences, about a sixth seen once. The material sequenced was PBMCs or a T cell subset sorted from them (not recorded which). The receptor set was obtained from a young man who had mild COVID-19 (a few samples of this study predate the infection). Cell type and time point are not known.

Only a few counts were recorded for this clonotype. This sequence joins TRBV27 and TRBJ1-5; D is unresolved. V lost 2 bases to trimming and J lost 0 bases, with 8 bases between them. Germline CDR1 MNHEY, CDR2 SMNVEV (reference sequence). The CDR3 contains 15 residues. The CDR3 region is CASSLLGDSNQPQHF. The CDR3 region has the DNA TGTGCCAGCAGTTTACTTGGGGATAGCAATCAGCCCCAGCATTTT.

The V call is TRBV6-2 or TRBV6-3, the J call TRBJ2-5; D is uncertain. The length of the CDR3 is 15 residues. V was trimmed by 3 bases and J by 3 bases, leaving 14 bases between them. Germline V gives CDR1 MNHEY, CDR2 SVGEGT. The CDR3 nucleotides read TGTGCCAGCAGTTATCTGTGGGGTGCCGAAGAGACCCAGTACTTC. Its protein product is CASSYLWGAEETQYF.

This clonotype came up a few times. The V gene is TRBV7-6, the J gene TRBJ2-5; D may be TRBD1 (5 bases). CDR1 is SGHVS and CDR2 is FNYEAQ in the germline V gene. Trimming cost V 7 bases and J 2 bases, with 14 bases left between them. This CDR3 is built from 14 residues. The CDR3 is CASTPWAGQETQYF. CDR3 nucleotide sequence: TGTGCCAGCACCCCGTGGGCAGGGCAAGAGACCCAGTACTTC.

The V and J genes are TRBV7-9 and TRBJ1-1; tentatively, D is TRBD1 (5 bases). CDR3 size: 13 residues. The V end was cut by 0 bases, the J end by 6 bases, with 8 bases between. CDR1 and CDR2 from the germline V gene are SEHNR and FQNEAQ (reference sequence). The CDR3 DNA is TGTGCCAGCAGCTTAGCAGGGGTCGCTGAAGCTTTCTTT. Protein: CASSLAGVAEAFF.